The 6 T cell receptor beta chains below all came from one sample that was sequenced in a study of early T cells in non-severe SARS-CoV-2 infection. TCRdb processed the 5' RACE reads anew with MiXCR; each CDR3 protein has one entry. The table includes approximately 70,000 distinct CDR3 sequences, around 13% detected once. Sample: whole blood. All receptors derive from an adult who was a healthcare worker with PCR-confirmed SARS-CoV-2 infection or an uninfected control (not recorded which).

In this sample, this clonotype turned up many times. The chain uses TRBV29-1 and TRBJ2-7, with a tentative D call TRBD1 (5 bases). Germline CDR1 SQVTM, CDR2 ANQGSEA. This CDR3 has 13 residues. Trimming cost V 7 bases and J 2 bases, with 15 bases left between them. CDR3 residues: CSAGRQGAYEQYF. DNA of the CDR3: TGCAGCGCAGGTAGGCAGGGCGCCTACGAGCAGTACTTC.

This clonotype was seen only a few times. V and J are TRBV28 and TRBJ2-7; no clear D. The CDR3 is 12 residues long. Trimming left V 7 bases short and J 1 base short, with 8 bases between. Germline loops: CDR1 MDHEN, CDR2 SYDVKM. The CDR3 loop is CASNHRSYEQYF. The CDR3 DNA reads TGTGCCAGCAATCACAGATCCTACGAGCAGTACTTC.

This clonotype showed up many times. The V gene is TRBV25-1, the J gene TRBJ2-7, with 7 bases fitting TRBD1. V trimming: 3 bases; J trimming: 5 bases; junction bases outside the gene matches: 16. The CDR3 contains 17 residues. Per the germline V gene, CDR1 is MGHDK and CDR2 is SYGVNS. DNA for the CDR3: TGTGCCAGCAGTGACCGCCCCCCCCCCGACAGGGAAGACGAGCAGTACTTC. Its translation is CASSDRPPPDREDEQYF.

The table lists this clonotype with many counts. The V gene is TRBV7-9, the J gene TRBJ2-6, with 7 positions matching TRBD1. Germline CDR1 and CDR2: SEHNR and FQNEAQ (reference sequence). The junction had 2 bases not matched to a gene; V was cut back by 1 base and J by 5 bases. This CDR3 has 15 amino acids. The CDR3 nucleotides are TGTGCCAGCAGCTTAGAGGGGGCGAGGGCCAACGTCCTGACTTTC. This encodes CASSLEGARANVLTF. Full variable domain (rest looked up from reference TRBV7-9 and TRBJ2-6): DTGVSQNPRHKITKRGQNVTFRCDPISEHNRLYWYRQTLGQGPEFLTYFQNEAQLEKSRLLSDRFSAERPKGSFSTLEIQRTEQGDSAMYLCASSLEGARANVLTFGAGSRLTVL.

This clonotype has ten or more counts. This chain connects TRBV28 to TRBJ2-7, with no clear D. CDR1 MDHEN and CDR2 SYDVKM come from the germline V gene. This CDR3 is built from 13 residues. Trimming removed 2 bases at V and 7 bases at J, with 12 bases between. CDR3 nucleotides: TGTGCCAGCAGTTTACGTTTTACCCGGGAGCAGTACTTC. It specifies CASSLRFTREQYF.

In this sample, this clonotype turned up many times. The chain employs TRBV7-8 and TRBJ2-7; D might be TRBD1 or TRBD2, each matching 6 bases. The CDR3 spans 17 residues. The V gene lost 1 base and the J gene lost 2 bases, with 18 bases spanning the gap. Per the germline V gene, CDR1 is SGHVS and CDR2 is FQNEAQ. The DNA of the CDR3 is TGTGCCAGCAGCTTAGTTGTGGGGGGCAGGACACCCTACGAGCAGTACTTC. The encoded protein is CASSLVVGGRTPYEQYF.